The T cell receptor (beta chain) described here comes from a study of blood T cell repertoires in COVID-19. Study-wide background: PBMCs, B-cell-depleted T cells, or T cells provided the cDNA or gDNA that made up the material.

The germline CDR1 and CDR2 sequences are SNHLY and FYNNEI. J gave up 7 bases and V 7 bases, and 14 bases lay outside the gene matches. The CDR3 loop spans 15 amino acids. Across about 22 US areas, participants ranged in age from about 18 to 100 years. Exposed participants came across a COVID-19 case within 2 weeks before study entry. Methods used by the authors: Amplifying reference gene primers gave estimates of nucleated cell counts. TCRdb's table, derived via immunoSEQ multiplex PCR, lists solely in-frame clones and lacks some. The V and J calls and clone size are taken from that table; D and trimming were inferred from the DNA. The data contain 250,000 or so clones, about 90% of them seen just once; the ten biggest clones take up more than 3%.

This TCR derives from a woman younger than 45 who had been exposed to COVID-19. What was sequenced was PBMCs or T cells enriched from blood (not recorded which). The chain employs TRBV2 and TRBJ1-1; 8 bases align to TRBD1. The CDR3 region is CASTRGFQGAVEAFF. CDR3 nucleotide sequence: TGTGCCAGCACCCGGGGGTTCCAGGGGGCGGTTGAAGCTTTCTTT.